This T cell receptor (beta chain) emerged from a study of T-cell memory formation after mild COVID-19. One entry per CDR3 protein results from TCRdb running MiXCR on the 5' RACE reads. The data contain 400,000 to 500,000 distinct CDR3 sequences, roughly 17% of them seen just once; the ten biggest clones take up under 25%. V gave up 0 bases and J gave up 2 bases, with 6 bases separating them. The CDR3 sequence is 13 residues long. Germline lookup yields CDR1 DFQATT and CDR2 SNEGSKA (reference sequence). This sequence originates from a man between 18 and 29 years old who had mild COVID-19 (a few samples of this study predate the infection). Cell type and time point are not known. Sequencing was carried out using PBMCs or a T cell subset sorted from them (not recorded which). V is TRBV20-1 and J is TRBJ2-3; D not certain. The CDR3 region has the DNA TGCAGTGCTAGAGACGTAACCACAGATACGCAGTATTTT. Its protein is CSARDVTTDTQYF.